This paragraph reports one TCR beta chain. What this receptor recognizes is not known. No base qualities exist here, and no much larger clone lies one base off it. From each donor, a single peripheral blood sample of 100 to 150 mL on average was drawn into heparinised tubes. Using a panel that included CD45RO, CCR7, CD25, CD127, CD95 and CD27, naive, central memory, regulatory and stem cell-like memory CD4+ T cells were sorted on a BD FACSAria II. All sorted populations exceeded 95% purity. PBMCs were isolated right away by Lymphoprep density gradient centrifugation and were stained directly, without culture. So that batch effects would be minimized, each experiment stained and sorted samples in pairs, pairing one healthy donor with one patient. These data are taken from a study of beta chain features in type 1 diabetes (dated by TCRdb to between 2017 and 2018). Regarding the research as a whole: Mean age, gender distribution, total cell number and subset yield were not different between patients and healthy donors. Whereas all 30 or so donors provided naive and central memory subsets, regulatory and stem cell-like memory subsets were isolated from just 8 patients and about 8 healthy donors. In the study, recently diagnosed type 1 diabetes patients and matched healthy donors were compared on the TCRB repertoires of their sorted circulating CD4+ T cell subsets. A total of about 100,000,000 sorted cells were examined across all samples, and RNA yield correlated strongly with the number of cells per subset.

The entire amount of isolated RNA was reverse transcribed using the High Capacity cDNA Reverse Transcription Kit, so the sequenced TCRB transcripts were expressed ones. Deep immunoSEQ sequencing was performed on naive, central memory and regulatory T cell samples, with an average of roughly 3.5 million total reads per sample. Sorted cells were lysed in RLT buffer and RNA was extracted with DNase-treated RNeasy Micro or Mini kits, depending on cell number. Each cell subset was processed separately to prevent cross-contamination, with patient and healthy donor samples processed together. The immunoSEQ multiplex PCR was used to amplify TCRB sequences from cDNA, yielding 87-bp fragments that span the CDR3 region. Amplicons were sequenced on the Illumina HiSeq platform. As for the original processing: Synthetic template baselines were used to correct PCR bias computationally, reads within Hamming distance 2 were collapsed, and singletons that could not be merged were discarded. Reads were aligned against IMGT so that V, D and J genes, CDR3 length and insertions or deletions at six rearrangement sites could be assigned. Clonotype counts were normalized to sorted cell number within each subset before computing true diversity and Gini coefficients with the tcR R package. Repertoire sharing was quantified using the overlap coefficient calculated on TCRB nucleotide sequences. TCRdb holds this immuneACCESS table with in-frame rearrangements only. Some clones are missing; in checked studies, unresolved V genes explain under half, and the rest has no known cause. Clone size and V and J calls were adopted from that table, with D and trimming inferred from the DNA. Within this sample are more than 55,000 clones, with 50% to 55% of them counted one time only. 2% to 3% of the sample is held by the ten biggest clonotypes.

Points the paper makes about the study in general: The naive, central memory and regulatory TCRB repertoires appeared to resemble one another more closely among patients than among healthy donors. Patients with type 1 diabetes made fewer insertions and deleted more nucleotides at VDJ recombination sites, implying thymic rearrangement abnormalities. Because small numbers of individuals were included in the HLA sub-analyses, any influence of HLA type on TCRB rearrangement was left unresolved. Because cDNA rather than genomic DNA was sequenced, highly expressing activated cells could have been over-represented, although no difference in activation and CD3 levels was found between groups. A moderate but significant shortening of TCRB CDR3 length was observed in type 1 diabetes patients in all four CD4+ subsets. Shorter templates might be favored by PCR, yet because patient and control samples were amplified and corrected together, any such skew would affect both groups equally.

Sequenced sample: Tregs from blood. The cell subset or site label here, explained by the study, means: regulatory CD4+ T cells. The receptor's source is a woman between 40 and 50 years old with type 1 diabetes.

The nucleotides read TGTGCCAGCTCTCCGCGGGGGACAGGGCTTTCCTACGAGCAGTACTTC. This sequence encodes CASSPRGTGLSYEQYF. The rearranged segments are TRBV18 and TRBJ2-7, and 9 junctional nucleotides match TRBD1. The germline V gene encodes CDR1 KGHSH and CDR2 LQKENI. The CDR3 contains 16 residues, cysteine and phenylalanine counted. Only the CDR3 part of the read is kept: 48 bases, read in frame from the first base. Unmatched junction bases come to 10, with V trimmed by 6 bases and J by 1 base.